This T cell receptor beta chain was recovered during a study of vaccination effects on CD4 cells after COVID-19. Study context: Post-vaccine sample collection fell at a median of 72 days after the second dose. Points from the study as a whole: After vaccination of healthy people, only 1 of 255 vaccine-induced clones cross-reacted with common cold coronaviruses.

ViraFEST used viral peptide pools to expand antigen-specific CD4+ T cells before sequencing. Isolation of CD4+ T cells took place after approximately ten days of culture. The participants, recipients of two vaccine doses, got either BNT162b2 or mRNA-1273. No vaccinee had earlier SARS-CoV-2 infection, and nucleocapsid antibodies were negative. Some 2 million PBMC were placed in each well, which was supplemented with roughly 10 IU/ml IL-2 and approximately 10 ug/ml peptides. Of note for this clone: What it binds is not known.

The germline CDR1 and CDR2 sequences are MNHEY and SVGAGI. CDR3 length equals 14 residues. J lost 5 bases, V lost 6 bases, and 7 bases had no gene match. The method was immunoSEQ multiplex PCR; TCRdb's version includes in-frame clones alone and lacks a portion of them. The sample carries around 14,000 clones, roughly 72% recorded once. The V and J genes are TRBV6-5 and TRBJ1-2, with TRBD1 identical over 9 bases. The sample here was CD4+ T cells from PBMCs cultured with SARS-CoV-2 spike peptides, taken after COVID-19 vaccination. The sequence came from a human donor who received a COVID-19 vaccine. Written as DNA, the CDR3 is TGTGCCAGCAGGGACAGGGGAGTAATTTATGGCTACACCTTC. It is translated as CASRDRGVIYGYTF.